This T cell receptor (beta chain) is drawn from a study of human T cells and chemical hapten exposure. For the study at large: The patch tests put 0.01% DPC on the skin of the upper back and were read 6 days later. The patient population, which was mostly female, had alopecia areata, totalis or universalis.

This clonotype appeared many times. The target antigen is unknown. The time point denotes: pre-sensitization, week 0. Treatment noted: therapeutic diphenylcyclopropenone sensitization with weekly scalp DPC. Findings and limits, study-wide: It was expanded TCRs that formed significantly more large CDR3 similarity clusters than controls did. Among TCRs, those above 1 in 1000 frequency were unaffected by DPC sensitization.

TCRdb ran MiXCR on the RACE reads and lists one entry per CDR3 protein. The table shows roughly 120,000 distinct CDR3 sequences, with roughly 13% occurring only once. The CDR3 runs 14 residues. V was shortened by 6 bases and J by 7 bases, with 15 bases between the two germline ends. Germline lookup yields CDR1 MNHEY and CDR2 SMNVEV (reference sequence). The V and J genes are TRBV27 and TRBJ2-2; the D call may be TRBD1 or TRBD2 (7 bases each). Specimen: whole blood, collected in connection with sensitization to the hapten diphenylcyclopropenone (DPC). The source of this sequence is a young woman with alopecia areata. Some clones in this sample may be carry-over from other donors' samples. The CDR3 spells CASRLGGGSGELFF. The CDR3 region has the DNA TGTGCCAGCAGATTAGGGGGCGGGAGCGGGGAGCTGTTTTTT.